The rows below give T cell receptor beta chains drawn from one sample of a study of T cells in Graves' hyperthyroidism and ophthalmopathy. Via MiXCR, TCRdb re-called the multiplex PCR reads, giving one row per CDR3 protein. Among under 400,000 distinct CDR3 sequences listed, around a quarter were seen once. The sample was blood. These receptors all come from a man aged 50-60 years with Graves' hyperthyroidism. Both conserved end residues are trimmed from each CDR3. Each record gives: J gene, D gene, V gene, CDR3 protein. The D gene is left open where the match is weak.

j_call: TRBJ2-7
d_call: TRBD2
v_call: TRBV2
cdr3_aa: ASRVTSGSNEQY

j_call: TRBJ2-2
d_call: TRBD1
v_call: TRBV3-1
cdr3_aa: ASTGTDQNTGELF

j_call: TRBJ2-1
d_call: -
v_call: TRBV2
cdr3_aa: ASSGGPAYNEQF

j_call: TRBJ1-4
d_call: TRBD1
v_call: TRBV7-9
cdr3_aa: ASSRYLGQGTNEKLF

j_call: TRBJ2-1
d_call: -
v_call: TRBV2
cdr3_aa: ASSGRNEQF

j_call: TRBJ2-7
d_call: -
v_call: TRBV6-1
cdr3_aa: ASSEAPTGTYEQY

j_call: TRBJ2-5
d_call: -
v_call: TRBV5-6
cdr3_aa: ASSGTIQETQY

j_call: TRBJ2-3
d_call: TRBD2
v_call: TRBV20-1
cdr3_aa: SARTGLAGLSTDTQY

j_call: TRBJ2-1
d_call: -
v_call: TRBV7-9
cdr3_aa: ASSMTGDNEQF

j_call: TRBJ2-3
d_call: -
v_call: TRBV18
cdr3_aa: ASSPSGTSTDTQY

j_call: TRBJ2-2
d_call: -
v_call: TRBV30
cdr3_aa: AWSVRGVGELF

j_call: TRBJ1-2
d_call: -
v_call: TRBV3-1
cdr3_aa: ASSIGGGRFPYT

j_call: TRBJ2-7
d_call: -
v_call: TRBV24-1
cdr3_aa: ATSDLTEQY

j_call: TRBJ2-3
d_call: -
v_call: TRBV20-1
cdr3_aa: SARRGIDTQY

j_call: TRBJ2-7
d_call: TRBD2
v_call: TRBV11-3
cdr3_aa: ASSLRLAGSEQY

j_call: TRBJ2-2
d_call: -
v_call: TRBV14
cdr3_aa: ASSQKLANTGELF

j_call: TRBJ1-1
d_call: -
v_call: TRBV7-3
cdr3_aa: ASSLSGGESEAF

j_call: TRBJ2-2
d_call: TRBD2
v_call: TRBV7-3
cdr3_aa: ASSLGGRGTGELF

j_call: TRBJ1-3
d_call: -
v_call: TRBV7-9
cdr3_aa: ASSSAGDYSSGNTIY

j_call: TRBJ2-7
d_call: -
v_call: TRBV5-4
cdr3_aa: ASSSTITYEQY

j_call: TRBJ2-1
d_call: -
v_call: TRBV11-3
cdr3_aa: ASTPGSGTYNEQF

j_call: TRBJ1-5
d_call: -
v_call: TRBV10-3
cdr3_aa: AISESGRPNQPQH

j_call: TRBJ2-4
d_call: TRBD2
v_call: TRBV28
cdr3_aa: ASSSLAGGGIQY

j_call: TRBJ2-7
d_call: -
v_call: TRBV12-5
cdr3_aa: ASGGTVAYEQY

j_call: TRBJ1-1
d_call: -
v_call: TRBV12-3/TRBV12-4
cdr3_aa: ASSVGLGGTEAF

j_call: TRBJ1-1
d_call: -
v_call: TRBV28
cdr3_aa: ASNTGLVTEAF

j_call: TRBJ2-5
d_call: -
v_call: TRBV4-2
cdr3_aa: ASSQESGSTETQY

j_call: TRBJ1-5
d_call: TRBD1
v_call: TRBV19
cdr3_aa: ASSQGQSLIKPQH

j_call: TRBJ2-1
d_call: TRBD2
v_call: TRBV7-2
cdr3_aa: ASSLVSSGRVGGNGEQF

j_call: TRBJ2-5
d_call: -
v_call: TRBV5-1
cdr3_aa: ASSLVDFWRETQY

j_call: TRBJ2-7
d_call: TRBD2
v_call: TRBV28
cdr3_aa: ASRASGGEQY

j_call: TRBJ2-5
d_call: -
v_call: TRBV24-1
cdr3_aa: ATSSRNQETQY

j_call: TRBJ2-1
d_call: -
v_call: TRBV5-1
cdr3_aa: ASSLDIRQF

j_call: TRBJ1-1
d_call: -
v_call: TRBV11-3
cdr3_aa: ASSLAVAGGTF

j_call: TRBJ1-4
d_call: -
v_call: TRBV7-2
cdr3_aa: ASSPRTGLVPANEKLF

j_call: TRBJ1-5
d_call: TRBD1
v_call: TRBV19
cdr3_aa: ASRDRGLGQPQH

j_call: TRBJ2-1
d_call: -
v_call: TRBV11-2
cdr3_aa: ASSFVLDLDNEQF

j_call: TRBJ2-7
d_call: -
v_call: TRBV10-3
cdr3_aa: AISESGVIDYEQY

j_call: TRBJ2-1
d_call: -
v_call: TRBV7-9
cdr3_aa: ASSLVVARAYNEQF

j_call: TRBJ1-5
d_call: TRBD1
v_call: TRBV5-1
cdr3_aa: ASSSGTALNQPRH

j_call: TRBJ2-3
d_call: -
v_call: TRBV29-1
cdr3_aa: SVGPPYGTDTQY

j_call: TRBJ2-1
d_call: TRBD2
v_call: TRBV5-1
cdr3_aa: ASSLSGRDYNEQF

j_call: TRBJ1-4
d_call: -
v_call: TRBV5-1
cdr3_aa: ASSLEGGTSNEKLF

j_call: TRBJ1-5
d_call: -
v_call: TRBV28
cdr3_aa: ASSYSADSNQPQH

j_call: TRBJ1-3
d_call: -
v_call: TRBV5-8
cdr3_aa: ASSLRTGSGNTIY

j_call: TRBJ1-5
d_call: -
v_call: TRBV6-1
cdr3_aa: ASNNQPQH

j_call: TRBJ1-5
d_call: -
v_call: TRBV2
cdr3_aa: ASSGANQPQH

j_call: TRBJ2-7
d_call: TRBD1
v_call: TRBV11-2
cdr3_aa: ASSLTLGTGGTGEQY

j_call: TRBJ2-3
d_call: -
v_call: TRBV5-1
cdr3_aa: ASSLGNSGTDTQY

j_call: TRBJ1-6
d_call: -
v_call: TRBV28
cdr3_aa: ASSLSRAGANSPLH

j_call: TRBJ2-7
d_call: -
v_call: TRBV28
cdr3_aa: ASSSPGRFTYEQY

j_call: TRBJ1-3
d_call: -
v_call: TRBV11-3
cdr3_aa: ASREDSGNTIY

j_call: TRBJ2-2
d_call: -
v_call: TRBV20-1
cdr3_aa: SAPLPPPRTAGLEGGWVTGELF

j_call: TRBJ2-3
d_call: -
v_call: TRBV5-5
cdr3_aa: ASSLGTAGDTQY

j_call: TRBJ2-1
d_call: TRBD2
v_call: TRBV20-1
cdr3_aa: SARGGASGSYNEQF